This T cell receptor (beta chain) was recovered during a study of CD4 T cell repertoires in COVID-19. Study background: CFSE-low cells expanded nine to eleven days with IL-2, then restimulated with other coronavirus spikes. The study, taken as a whole, reports: Several top expanded SARS-CoV-2-reactive clonotypes were shared by two or three memory subsets. Between roughly 6.5 and 26% of SARS-CoV-2 clonotypes also appeared in SARS-CoV and/or HKU1 spike cultures.

The table came from immunoSEQ multiplex PCR; TCRdb's copy has only in-frame clones and leaves some out. This repertoire shows 20,000 to 30,000 clones, 93% found once; its top ten account for under 0.8%. Trimming took off 3 bases at V and 8 bases at J, with 26 bases between the two ends. The CDR3 runs to 19 residues. Germline lookup yields CDR1 MNHEY and CDR2 SMNVEV (reference sequence). As concerns this clone: The target antigen is unknown.

Sequencing was done directly on freshly isolated, uncultured memory T cells. The V and J genes are TRBV27 and TRBJ1-6, with D possibly matching TRBD1 (5 bases). This TCR was sampled from a human donor who had COVID-19. The sequenced sample was circulating follicular helper CD4+ T cells (cTfh) from blood, obtained before the COVID-19 pandemic. CDR3 amino acids: CASSLRGTNSAALDSPLHF. The CDR3 DNA reads as TGTGCCAGCAGTTTGCGGGGGACTAACTCTGCGGCACTCGATTCACCCCTCCACTTT.